Presented here are 15 T cell receptor beta chains from one specimen sequenced in a study of blood T cell repertoires in COVID-19. This table comes from immunoSEQ multiplex PCR, and its TCRdb copy is limited to in-frame clones, with some not included. The repertoire holds about 190,000 clones, around 90% seen once, with roughly 0.6% in the top ten. The sequenced sample was peripheral blood. The receptors derive from a man over 45 with acute or convalescent COVID-19.

The chain combines TRBV19 with TRBJ1-5, with D unresolved. The V and J ends lost 5 bases and 0 bases respectively, with 8 bases between them. This CDR3 contains 14 residues. CDR1 is LNHDA, CDR2 SQIVND, per germline (reference sequence). This CDR3 is CASSGGASNQPQHF. CDR3 sequence (DNA): TGTGCCAGTAGTGGAGGTGCTAGCAATCAGCCCCAGCATTTT.

J is TRBJ2-5 and V is TRBV9; 8 positions match TRBD2. The J segment lost 1 base and the V segment lost 4 bases, leaving 9 bases of the junction unmatched. The CDR3 is made up of 16 amino acids. Germline-derived CDR1 and CDR2 are SGDLS and YYNGEE. The CDR3 loop is CASSPRSGKLQETQYF. CDR3 bases: TGTGCCAGCAGCCCCCGTAGCGGGAAGCTCCAAGAGACCCAGTACTTC.

The chain recombines TRBV7-9 with TRBJ1-4, with D perhaps matching TRBD1 (5 bases). Trimming left V 6 bases short and J 7 bases short, with 12 bases between. This CDR3 spans 13 amino acids. CDR1 and CDR2 from the germline V gene are SEHNR and FQNEAQ (reference sequence). The CDR3 loop reads CASSDPQAEKLFF. As DNA, the CDR3 is TGTGCCAGCAGTGATCCACAGGCTGAAAAACTGTTTTTT.

V gene TRBV6-5 combines with J gene TRBJ2-3; no clear D. The CDR3 spans 11 residues. Germline V gene lookup returns CDR1 MNHEY and CDR2 SVGAGI. The V end lost 6 bases, the J end lost 2 bases, and 3 bases lay between the germline ends. The CDR3 reads CASRLTDTQYF. The CDR3 bases are TGTGCCAGCAGACTCACAGATACGCAGTATTTT.

V usage is TRBV11-2 and J usage is TRBJ1-3; perhaps TRBD1 as D (6 bases). The germline V gene has CDR1 SGHAT and CDR2 FQNNGV. CDR3 length: 14 residues. V was trimmed by 1 base and J by 4 bases, leaving 8 bases between them. The CDR3 bases are TGTGCCAGCAGCTTAGCAGGGGACGGAAACACCATATATTTT. It translates to CASSLAGDGNTIYF.

The CDR3 spells CASSFRAQTNMNTEAFF. The CDR3 DNA is TGTGCCAGCAGCTTCAGGGCTCAAACTAACATGAACACTGAAGCTTTCTTT. The chain uses TRBV13 and TRBJ1-1; perhaps TRBD1 as D (5 bases). The V gene lost 3 bases and the J gene lost 0 bases, with 17 bases spanning the gap. This CDR3 region has 17 residues. Germline V gene sequence: CDR1 PRHDT, CDR2 FYEKMQ (reference sequence).

The rearrangement uses TRBV15 and TRBJ2-1; 7 bases are shared with TRBD2. CDR1 and CDR2 (germline): LNHNV, YYDKDF (reference sequence). The CDR3 loop spans 17 amino acids. With 0 bases clipped from V and 4 bases from J, the junction kept 9 bases outside the gene matches. Written as DNA, the CDR3 is TGTGCCACCAGCAGAGAGAGGACCCGGGACTATTACAATGAGCAGTTCTTC. Protein: CATSRERTRDYYNEQFF. Complete variable domain (other parts from reference TRBV15 and TRBJ2-1): DAMVIQNPRYQVTQFGKPVTLSCSQTLNHNVMYWYQQKSSQAPKLLFHYYDKDFNNEADTPDNFQSRRPNTSFCFLDIRSPGLGDTAMYLCATSRERTRDYYNEQFFGPGTRLTVL.

The J gene is TRBJ2-5, the V gene TRBV5-6; weak D call: TRBD2 (7 bases). The CDR3 is made up of 16 amino acids. Deletions cut 2 bases from V and 4 bases from J, with 18 bases between. CDR1 SGHDT and CDR2 YYEEEE come from the germline V gene. The CDR3 loop reads CASSFWGGGLPETQYF. CDR3 DNA: TGTGCCAGCAGCTTCTGGGGCGGGGGCCTCCCAGAGACCCAGTACTTC.

In DNA, the CDR3 is TGTGCCAGCAGTCTCTACAATGAGCAGTTCTTC. Amino acids: CASSLYNEQFF. This chain joins TRBV12-3 or TRBV12-4 and TRBJ2-1; no reliable D call. The CDR3 has 11 residues. Trimming left V 5 bases short and J 3 bases short, with 2 bases between.

The chain combines TRBV7-6 with TRBJ2-5; weak D call: TRBD2 (7 bases). Trimming removed 0 bases from V and 4 bases from J, with 15 bases in between. Germline values: CDR1 SGHVS, CDR2 FNYEAQ. The CDR3 extends over 16 amino acids. The CDR3 reads CASSLALGGPTETQYF. CDR3 DNA: TGTGCCAGCAGCTTAGCGTTGGGGGGGCCAACAGAGACCCAGTACTTC.

The V call is TRBV21-1, the J call TRBJ2-7; the D call in the table, TRBD1, was not verified against the DNA. TRBV21-1 is a documented pseudogene. CDR3 length: 12 residues. CDR3: CASGTELREQYV. In DNA form, the CDR3 reads TGTGCCAGCGGGACAGAGCTACGGGAGCAGTACGTC.

The rearrangement links TRBV5-1 to TRBJ1-1, with D perhaps matching TRBD1 (6 bases). V lost 0 bases to trimming and J lost 2 bases, with 8 bases between them. The CDR3 sequence is 14 residues long. The V gene's germline CDR1 is SGHRS and CDR2 YFSETQ. The CDR3 nucleotides are TGCGCCAGCAGCTTGGACAGGGCCAACACTGAAGCTTTCTTT. Amino acids: CASSLDRANTEAFF.

The chain carries TRBV5-4 and TRBJ2-5; 11 nucleotides match TRBD2. This CDR3 comprises 16 residues. CDR1 and CDR2 (germline): SGHNT, YYREEE (reference sequence). After removal of 5 bases from V and 1 base from J, the junction contained 7 bases not matched to a gene. CDR3 DNA: TGTGCCAGCAGTCGAATAGCGGGGGGGCTCCAAGAGACCCAGTACTTC. Translated, it gives CASSRIAGGLQETQYF. The complete variable domain, with remaining parts taken from reference TRBV5-4 and TRBJ2-5, reads ETGVTQSPTHLIKTRGQQVTLRCSSQSGHNTVSWYQQALGQGPQFIFQYYREEENGRGNFPPRFSGLQFPNYSSELNVNALELDDSALYLCASSRIAGGLQETQYFGPGTRLLVL.

This chain uses TRBV28 with TRBJ1-5; 12 bases line up with TRBD1. With 6 bases clipped from V and 4 bases from J, the junction kept 7 bases outside the gene matches. This CDR3 has 16 residues. Germline CDR1 and CDR2: MDHEN and SYDVKM. Here the CDR3 reads CASRPRDRGPNQPQHF. CDR3 DNA: TGTGCCAGCAGGCCCCGGGACAGGGGGCCTAATCAGCCCCAGCATTTT.

This CDR3 reads CASSLTGEKLFF. The CDR3, as DNA: TGTGCCAGCAGCTTGACGGGAGAAAAACTGTTTTTT. The chain has TRBV5-6 and TRBJ1-4; D gene unclear. The CDR3 contains 12 residues. Germline V gene sequence: CDR1 SGHDT, CDR2 YYEEEE. V dropped 1 base and J dropped 8 bases, with 6 bases sitting between them.